This is a list of T cell receptor beta chains from one sample in a study of shared clonotypes between healthy human individuals. Assay used: immunoSEQ multiplex PCR; TCRdb lists only in-frame clones, some missing. This sample has more than 550,000 clones, with about 90% found just once. Input material: naive CD8+ T cells sorted from blood. The source of these receptors is a man aged 25-45 years in good health. CDR3s leave out the opening cysteine and the closing phenylalanine or tryptophan.

V: TRBV7-6; J: TRBJ2-7; CDR3: ASSLAQGQSRYEQY
V: TRBV5-1; J: TRBJ2-7; CDR3: ASSLPGQREQY
V: TRBV7-9; J: TRBJ2-5; CDR3: ASSLSMRETQY
V: TRBV7-6; J: TRBJ2-3; CDR3: ASSLDPRPADTQY
V: TRBV11-3; J: TRBJ2-3; CDR3: ASRNVEADTQY
V: TRBV15; J: TRBJ2-1; CDR3: ATSIDPGLVEENEQF
V: TRBV7-9; J: TRBJ2-3; CDR3: ASSQLESGLFTDTQY
V: TRBV7-9; J: TRBJ2-7; CDR3: ASSATSGSSYEQY
V: TRBV6-5; J: TRBJ2-2; CDR3: ASYGGTGRSGELF
V: TRBV28; J: TRBJ1-1; CDR3: ASSSRPLGYTEAF
V: TRBV18; J: TRBJ2-7; CDR3: ASSLGTGYEQY
V: TRBV7-3; J: TRBJ1-1; CDR3: ASSSQGADTEAF
V: TRBV6-5; J: TRBJ2-3; CDR3: ASSRGDSITDTQY
V: TRBV28; J: TRBJ1-4; CDR3: ASSLGAFNEKLF
V: TRBV7-6; J: TRBJ1-4; CDR3: ASSRYGQANGNEKLF
V: TRBV11-3; J: TRBJ2-5; CDR3: ASSSYRDQETQY
V: TRBV19; J: TRBJ1-1; CDR3: ASSSQRDRNTEAF
V: TRBV7-9; J: TRBJ2-7; CDR3: ASSLGTGAYEQY
V: TRBV7-6; J: TRBJ2-2; CDR3: ASSRTSGWPGQGATGELF
V: TRBV6-1; J: TRBJ1-2; CDR3: ASSERGTGFLYGYT
V: TRBV2; J: TRBJ1-2; CDR3: ASSDRSANYGYT
V: TRBV7-3; J: TRBJ2-1; CDR3: ASSLGVPMQF
V: TRBV29-1; J: TRBJ2-7; CDR3: SVVAGGGSYEQY
V: TRBV5-4; J: TRBJ2-7; CDR3: ASSVGSYEQY
V: TRBV2; J: TRBJ1-1; CDR3: ASTQGANTEAF
V: TRBV15; J: TRBJ2-1; CDR3: ATSRESFAGGSYNEQF
V: TRBV9; J: TRBJ1-2; CDR3: ASSVGTGLYGYT
V: TRBV10-1; J: TRBJ2-3; CDR3: ASSESRDTQY
V: TRBV30; J: TRBJ1-3; CDR3: AWMTGPGNTIY
V: TRBV6-5; J: TRBJ2-1; CDR3: ASSYPRSGNSEQF
V: TRBV28; J: TRBJ2-7; CDR3: ASSLEQGVSYEQY
V: TRBV11-2; J: TRBJ2-2; CDR3: ASSLHEGHGSFTGELF
V: TRBV19; J: TRBJ2-6; CDR3: ASSIHNSGANVLT
V: TRBV19; J: TRBJ2-1; CDR3: ASSIATYNEQF
V: TRBV13; J: TRBJ2-1; CDR3: ASSWLGGRTYNEQF
V: TRBV2; J: TRBJ2-7; CDR3: ASRGTSGSDEQY